Listed below are T cell receptor beta chains from one sample, sequenced in a study of cytomegalovirus exposure and HLA in healthy donors. Sequenced by immunoSEQ multiplex PCR; TCRdb stores in-frame clones only, minus some. Its table lists roughly 120,000 clones. The specimen sequenced was PBMCs. These receptors originate from a man under 40 in good health and CMV-seronegative. The CDR3 runs from the conserved cysteine through the conserved F or W. D genes are given only for firm matches.

len	d_gene	v_gene	j_gene	CDR3aa	CDR3nt
18	TRBD1	TRBV28	TRBJ1-2	CASRPPPGQGRSDYGYTF	TGTGCCAGCAGACCGCCCCCGGGACAGGGGCGTTCGGACTATGGCTACACCTTC
15	TRBD1	TRBV7-3	TRBJ1-2	CASSPGGGTDYGYTF	TGTGCCAGCAGCCCAGGGGGCGGGACAGACTATGGCTACACCTTC
12	.	TRBV5-4	TRBJ1-2	CASSSREGGYTF	TGTGCCAGCAGCTCACGGGAGGGCGGCTACACCTTC
13	.	TRBV7-2	TRBJ2-2	CASSGQGTGELFF	TGTGCCAGCAGCGGACAAGGTACCGGGGAGCTGTTTTTT
16	TRBD2	TRBV28	TRBJ2-2	CASSLYGGGSTGELFF	TGTGCCAGCAGTTTATACGGGGGAGGGAGCACCGGGGAGCTGTTTTTT
12	.	TRBV29-1	TRBJ1-3	CSVSYSGNTIYF	TGCAGCGTTTCCTACTCTGGAAACACCATATATTTT
17	TRBD1	TRBV7-9	TRBJ2-7	CASSDPFRDRQGPEQYF	TGTGCCAGCAGCGACCCATTCCGGGACAGGCAAGGTCCCGAGCAGTACTTC
17	TRBD1	TRBV7-8	TRBJ1-3	CASSLVGTGESGNTIYF	TGTGCCAGCAGCTTAGTGGGGACAGGGGAGTCTGGAAACACCATATATTTT
14	TRBD2	TRBV27	TRBJ2-7	CASKQREYIYEQYF	TGTGCCAGCAAGCAGCGGGAGTATATCTACGAGCAGTACTTC
15	.	TRBV6-5	TRBJ1-2	CASSSPTLGSYGYTF	TGTGCCAGCAGTTCCCCCACCCTAGGGAGCTATGGCTACACCTTC
14	TRBD2	TRBV29-1	TRBJ2-3	CSVEGLAATDTQYF	TGCAGCGTTGAGGGACTAGCGGCCACAGATACGCAGTATTTT
15	TRBD1	TRBV13	TRBJ2-1	CASSLWTGPYNEQFF	TGTGCCAGCAGCTTATGGACAGGGCCCTACAATGAGCAGTTCTTC
14	.	TRBV7-2	TRBJ1-1	CASSLLAGNTEAFF	TGTGCCAGCAGCTTATTAGCCGGAAACACTGAAGCTTTCTTT
15	TRBD2	TRBV28	TRBJ2-7	CASSPRTSASYEQYF	TGTGCCAGCAGTCCTCGGACTAGCGCGAGCTACGAGCAGTACTTC
15	.	TRBV4-3	TRBJ1-6	CASSQEYQGRAPLHF	TGCGCCAGCAGCCAAGAGTACCAAGGTCGGGCACCCCTCCACTTT
14	.	TRBV6-1	TRBJ1-1	CASSFQAINTEAFF	TGTGCCAGCAGTTTCCAGGCGATAAACACTGAAGCTTTCTTT
16	TRBD1	TRBV5-1	TRBJ1-1	CASSPQGASGNTEAFF	TGCGCCAGCAGCCCCCAGGGGGCGTCTGGGAACACTGAAGCTTTCTTT
14	.	TRBV7-8	TRBJ1-2	CASSFPGLSYGYTF	TGTGCCAGCAGCTTCCCGGGACTTTCCTATGGCTACACCTTC
12	.	TRBV30	TRBJ1-1	CAWSPGSTEAFF	TGTGCCTGGAGCCCGGGGAGCACTGAAGCTTTCTTT
19	TRBD2	TRBV5-6	TRBJ2-1	CASSLGGLAALGSYNEQFF	TGTGCCAGCAGCTTGGGCGGACTAGCGGCCCTTGGCTCCTACAATGAGCAGTTCTTC
16	TRBD2	TRBV5-1	TRBJ2-7	CASSSPGTRHSYEQYF	TGCGCCAGCAGCTCCCCCGGGACTAGACACTCCTACGAGCAGTACTTC
16	.	TRBV12-1	TRBJ2-7	CASSPPEWTGQYEQYF	TGTGCCAGCAGCCCCCCTGAGTGGACCGGACAATACGAGCAGTACTTC
12	.	TRBV6-1	TRBJ2-1	CASSDEGGEQFF	TGTGCCAGCAGTGACGAGGGTGGTGAGCAGTTCTTC
16	.	TRBV27	TRBJ1-4	CASRAGAQIPNEKLFF	TGTGCCAGCAGGGCAGGGGCCCAAATCCCTAATGAAAAACTGTTTTTT
15	TRBD1	TRBV5-5	TRBJ2-7	CASSSGDRGSHEQYF	TGTGCCAGCAGCTCGGGGGACAGGGGGTCCCACGAGCAGTACTTC
14	TRBD2	TRBV4-3	TRBJ2-2	CASSPLGEGEELFF	TGCGCCAGCAGCCCCCTGGGGGAGGGAGAGGAACTGTTTTTT
14	.	TRBV28	TRBJ2-7	CASTLSRLVGEQYF	TGTGCCAGCACCCTTTCTCGACTAGTTGGCGAGCAGTACTTC
16	TRBD2	TRBV7-2	TRBJ2-7	CASSPWGSGRNYEQYF	TGTGCCAGCAGCCCTTGGGGGAGCGGGAGAAATTACGAGCAGTACTTC
13	.	TRBV11-2	TRBJ2-7	CASSFDRTYEQYF	TGTGCCAGCAGCTTTGACAGAACCTACGAGCAGTACTTC